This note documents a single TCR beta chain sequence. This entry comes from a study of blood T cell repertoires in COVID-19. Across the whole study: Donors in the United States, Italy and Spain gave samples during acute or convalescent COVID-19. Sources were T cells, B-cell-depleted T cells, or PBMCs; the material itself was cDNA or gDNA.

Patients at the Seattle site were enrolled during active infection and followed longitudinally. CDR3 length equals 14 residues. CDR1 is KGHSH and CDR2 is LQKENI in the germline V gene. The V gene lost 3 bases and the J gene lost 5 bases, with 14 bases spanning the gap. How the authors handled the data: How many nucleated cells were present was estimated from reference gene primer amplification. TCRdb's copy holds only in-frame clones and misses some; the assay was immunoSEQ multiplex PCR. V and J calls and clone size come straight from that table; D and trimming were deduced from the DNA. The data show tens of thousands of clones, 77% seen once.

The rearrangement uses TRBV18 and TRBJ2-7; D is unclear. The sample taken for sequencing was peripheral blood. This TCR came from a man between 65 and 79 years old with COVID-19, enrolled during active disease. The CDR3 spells CASSPNYGPDEQYF. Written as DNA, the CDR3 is TGTGCCAGCTCACCTAACTACGGCCCCGACGAGCAGTACTTC.